A single sample gave rise to the 20 T cell receptor beta chains below, sequenced in a study of blood T cell repertoires in COVID-19. The table came from immunoSEQ multiplex PCR; TCRdb's copy has only in-frame clones and leaves some out. The sample holds approximately 280,000 clones; roughly nine tenths are singletons and the top ten take about 2%. The material sequenced was PBMCs or T cells enriched from blood (not recorded which). The receptor source for this set is a woman aged 55-69 years who had recovered from COVID-19.

The genes are TRBV5-4 and TRBJ1-4; 12 positions agree with TRBD1. Trimming cost V 3 bases and J 1 base; bases outside gene matches: 4. CDR3 length: 17 residues. Germline V gene sequence: CDR1 SGHNT, CDR2 YYREEE (reference sequence). The chain's CDR3 is CASSSGQGARTNEKLFF. CDR3 in DNA: TGTGCCAGCAGCTCGGGACAGGGGGCGCGAACTAATGAAAAACTGTTTTTT.

The chain recombines TRBV28 with TRBJ1-6, with 8 bases that match TRBD1. CDR1 is MDHEN and CDR2 is SYDVKM in the germline V gene. The length of the CDR3 is 17 residues. The V segment lost 1 base and the J segment 9 bases; nucleotides outside the gene matches: 11. As DNA, the CDR3 is TGTGCCAGCAGTTTATCGGAGGGCAGGGGGCTCACTTCACCCCTCCACTTT. Protein: CASSLSEGRGLTSPLHF.

The CDR3 DNA reads TGTGCCAGCAGTTTCTGGACAGCAAGTGGGTCCTACAATGAGCAGTTCTTC. This gives the protein CASSFWTASGSYNEQFF. The chain employs TRBV28 and TRBJ2-1, with D possibly matching TRBD1 (6 bases). Trimming pared 3 bases from V and 1 base from J, leaving 16 bases between. The CDR3 totals 17 residues. The germline CDR1 and CDR2 sequences are MDHEN and SYDVKM.

J is TRBJ1-5 and V is TRBV19; unclear D gene. In germline, CDR1 is LNHDA, CDR2 SQIVND (reference sequence). The CDR3 totals 15 residues. V lost 7 bases, J lost 1 base, and 14 bases lay in between. As DNA, the CDR3 is TGTGCCAGTACCGCCGCACTAGGCAGCAATCAGCCCCAGCATTTT. It codes for CASTAALGSNQPQHF.

The chain is built from TRBV30 and TRBJ2-7; TRBD1 aligns across 9 bases. V lost 4 bases to trimming and J lost 1 base; unmatched junction nucleotides: 5. Germline V lookup: CDR1 GTSNPN, CDR2 SVGIG (reference sequence). The CDR3 has 14 residues. The CDR3 sequence: CAWNPGQGSYEQYF. CDR3 nucleotide sequence: TGTGCCTGGAACCCGGGACAGGGATCCTACGAGCAGTACTTC.

The V and J genes are TRBV28 and TRBJ1-4, with unresolved D. Germline V gives CDR1 MDHEN, CDR2 SYDVKM. The CDR3 is 14 residues long. V lost 6 bases and J lost 5, with 13 bases in between. CDR3: CASSRRELNEKLFF. CDR3 nucleotides: TGTGCCAGCAGCCGCCGGGAATTAAATGAAAAACTGTTTTTT. Full variable domain (missing parts from reference TRBV28 and TRBJ1-4): DVKVTQSSRYLVKRTGEKVFLECVQDMDHENMFWYRQDPGLGLRLIYFSYDVKMKEKGDIPEGYSVSREKKERFSLILESASTNQTSMYLCASSRRELNEKLFFGSGTQLSVL.

This clone was picked up one time. V is TRBV14 and J is TRBJ1-2, with TRBD1 as a possible D gene (5 bases). This CDR3 comprises 16 residues. Looked up from germline, CDR1 is SGHDN and CDR2 is FVKESK. V lost 0 bases and J lost 7, with 18 bases in between. CDR3 bases: TGTGCCAGCAGCCAAGATTACAGAGGCCGCGGGGGTGGCTACACCTTC. Encoded protein: CASSQDYRGRGGGYTF.

The chain recombines TRBV19 with TRBJ1-5; 9 bases agree with TRBD1. The V gene end was trimmed by 7 bases and the J gene end by 7 bases; junction bases not matched to a gene: 5. Germline CDR1 is LNHDA and CDR2 is SQIVND (reference sequence). The CDR3 totals 13 residues. The CDR3 reads CASNRGLEQPQHF. Written as DNA, the CDR3 is TGTGCCAGTAACAGGGGGCTAGAACAGCCCCAGCATTTT.

The chain uses TRBV25-1 and TRBJ2-1; tentative D call: TRBD2 (6 bases). V lost 7 bases and J 10 bases, leaving 14 bases between the germline ends. In germline, CDR1 is MGHDK, CDR2 SYGVNS. The CDR3 totals 12 residues. The CDR3 bases are TGTGCCAGCAAGGCAGCCGGAGGGGAGCAGTTCTTC. It codes for CASKAAGGEQFF.

This chain links TRBV7-2 with TRBJ1-5; no reliable D call. Trimming removed 3 bases from V and 9 bases from J, with 21 bases in between. CDR3 length equals 16 residues. CDR1 is SGHTA and CDR2 is FQGNSA in the germline V gene. CDR3 nucleotides: TGTGCCAGCAGCTTGACGACCGGGGTCAAGCCACCGCCCCAGCATTTT. This sequence encodes CASSLTTGVKPPPQHF.

J is TRBJ2-2 and V is TRBV19; perhaps TRBD2 as D (7 bases). Germline V lookup: CDR1 LNHDA, CDR2 SQIVND (reference sequence). The germline V and J ends were trimmed by 5 bases and 8 bases, with 9 bases remaining between them. The CDR3 runs 12 residues. CDR3 nucleotide sequence: TGTGCCAGTAGTCGGGGGGCTGGGGAGCTGTTTTTT. Its translation: CASSRGAGELFF.

This chain uses TRBV7-8 with TRBJ1-3; D gene ambiguous. Germline-derived CDR1 and CDR2 are SGHVS and FQNEAQ. Trimming pared 0 bases from V and 0 bases from J, leaving 9 bases between. The length of the CDR3 is 16 residues. The CDR3 DNA follows: TGTGCCAGCAGCTTAGCGAGGGATGGCTCTGGAAACACCATATATTTT. This translates into CASSLARDGSGNTIYF.

The chain recombines TRBV20-1 with TRBJ2-5; a possible D gene is TRBD1 (5 bases). Trimming pared 3 bases from V and 3 bases from J, leaving 11 bases between. CDR3 length equals 13 residues. Germline CDR1 DFQATT, CDR2 SNEGSKA (reference sequence). Written as DNA, the CDR3 is TGCAGTGCTAGTTTGCCAGGGAAAGAGACCCAGTACTTC. Its translation is CSASLPGKETQYF.

The rearrangement uses TRBV2 and TRBJ2-2, with TRBD2 matching 14 bases. The CDR3 loop spans 15 amino acids. Germline V gives CDR1 SNHLY, CDR2 FYNNEI. V shed 8 bases, J shed 4 bases, and the junction held 3 bases outside the gene matches. CDR3 residues: CASLGLAGGTGELFF. CDR3 in DNA: TGTGCCAGCCTCGGACTAGCGGGAGGCACCGGGGAGCTGTTTTTT. Complete variable domain (other parts from reference TRBV2 and TRBJ2-2): EPEVTQTPSHQVTQMGQEVILRCVPISNHLYFYWYRQILGQKVEFLVSFYNNEISEKSEIFDDQFSVERPDGSNFTLKIRSTKLEDSAMYFCASLGLAGGTGELFFGEGSRLTVL.

The chain combines TRBV9 with TRBJ1-2; 9 bases align to TRBD1. Losses at the gene ends were 4 bases for V and 8 bases for J; bases not matched to a gene: 9. CDR1 SGDLS and CDR2 YYNGEE come from the germline V gene. The CDR3 spans 14 residues. The DNA of the CDR3 is TGTGCCAGCAGCACCCGGGACAGGGATTACGGCTACACCTTC. This encodes CASSTRDRDYGYTF.

The rearrangement uses TRBV30 and TRBJ1-1; D gene uncertain. CDR1 is GTSNPN, CDR2 SVGIG, per germline (reference sequence). V was cut by 0 bases and J by 0 bases, with 5 bases left in between. The CDR3 extends over 13 amino acids. The CDR3 protein is CAWSVHMNTEAFF. Here the CDR3 DNA reads TGTGCCTGGAGTGTCCACATGAACACTGAAGCTTTCTTT.

J is TRBJ2-6 and V is TRBV5-1; D is uncertain. Trimming pared 7 bases from V and 4 bases from J, leaving 9 bases between. The CDR3 totals 13 residues. The germline gives CDR1 SGHRS, CDR2 YFSETQ. The CDR3 reads CASANWGANVLTF. CDR3 nucleotide sequence: TGCGCCAGCGCAAACTGGGGGGCCAACGTCCTGACTTTC. Full variable domain (remainder filled in from reference TRBV5-1 and TRBJ2-6): KAGVTQTPRYLIKTRGQQVTLSCSPISGHRSVSWYQQTPGQGLQFLFEYFSETQRNKGNFPGRFSGRQFSNSRSEMNVSTLELGDSALYLCASANWGANVLTFGAGSRLTVL.

The rearrangement uses TRBV11-1 and TRBJ1-1, with D maybe TRBD1 (6 bases). The ends were cut back, 5 bases at V and 4 bases at J, with 14 bases in the middle. Germline CDR1 reads SGHAT; CDR2 reads FQDESV (reference sequence). This CDR3 is 14 amino acids long. The CDR3 protein is CASSEGQLRTEAFF. The CDR3, as DNA: TGTGCCAGCAGCGAAGGACAGCTTCGCACTGAAGCTTTCTTT. Drawing the rest from reference TRBV11-1 and TRBJ1-1, the complete variable domain is EAEVAQSPRYKITEKSQAVAFWCDPISGHATLYWYRQILGQGPELLVQFQDESVVDDSQLPKDRFSAERLKGVDSTLKIQPAELGDSAMYLCASSEGQLRTEAFFGQGTRLTVV.

The V gene is TRBV2, the J gene TRBJ1-1; D is undetermined. Trimming removed 6 bases from V and 1 base from J, with 9 bases in between. In germline, CDR1 is SNHLY, CDR2 FYNNEI. This CDR3 has 13 amino acids. The CDR3: CASRTTENTEAFF. The CDR3 DNA sequence: TGTGCCAGCAGGACCACAGAGAACACTGAAGCTTTCTTT.

This chain connects TRBV10-3 to TRBJ2-3; 8 nucleotides agree with TRBD2. Trimming removed 1 base from V and 6 bases from J; junction bases left unmatched: 6. Germline V gene sequence: CDR1 ENHRY, CDR2 SYGVKD. The CDR3 sequence is 15 residues long. In DNA form, the CDR3 reads TGTGCCATCAGTGAGTATAGCGGGATTGGCGATACGCAGTATTTT. The encoded protein is CAISEYSGIGDTQYF.